This TCR beta chain was captured by sequencing in a study of blood T cell repertoires in COVID-19. About the study: Sites across the United States, Italy and Spain contributed samples from acute and convalescent COVID-19. Nucleic acid was either cDNA or gDNA, and it came from T cells, B-cell-depleted T cells, or PBMCs.

Seattle patients were enrolled during active infection and followed longitudinally. Losses at the gene ends were 3 bases for V and 5 bases for J; bases not matched to a gene: 6. This CDR3 contains 14 residues. The V gene's germline CDR1 is SGHAT and CDR2 FQNNGV. Authors' data handling: Reference gene primer amplification yielded estimated nucleated cell counts. Clones were read by immunoSEQ multiplex PCR, and TCRdb kept only the in-frame ones, dropping some. The D gene and trimming were derived from the DNA, and the V and J assignments and clone size from that table. The sample shows under 550,000 clones, approximately 90% of them seen only once.

The chain links TRBV11-2 to TRBJ2-5; 7 positions match TRBD2. This sequence was found in a man younger than 30 with COVID-19, enrolled during active disease. Sample: peripheral blood. CDR3 bases: TGTGCCAGCAGCTTGGGGGACTATGGGGAGACCCAGTACTTC. Protein: CASSLGDYGETQYF.